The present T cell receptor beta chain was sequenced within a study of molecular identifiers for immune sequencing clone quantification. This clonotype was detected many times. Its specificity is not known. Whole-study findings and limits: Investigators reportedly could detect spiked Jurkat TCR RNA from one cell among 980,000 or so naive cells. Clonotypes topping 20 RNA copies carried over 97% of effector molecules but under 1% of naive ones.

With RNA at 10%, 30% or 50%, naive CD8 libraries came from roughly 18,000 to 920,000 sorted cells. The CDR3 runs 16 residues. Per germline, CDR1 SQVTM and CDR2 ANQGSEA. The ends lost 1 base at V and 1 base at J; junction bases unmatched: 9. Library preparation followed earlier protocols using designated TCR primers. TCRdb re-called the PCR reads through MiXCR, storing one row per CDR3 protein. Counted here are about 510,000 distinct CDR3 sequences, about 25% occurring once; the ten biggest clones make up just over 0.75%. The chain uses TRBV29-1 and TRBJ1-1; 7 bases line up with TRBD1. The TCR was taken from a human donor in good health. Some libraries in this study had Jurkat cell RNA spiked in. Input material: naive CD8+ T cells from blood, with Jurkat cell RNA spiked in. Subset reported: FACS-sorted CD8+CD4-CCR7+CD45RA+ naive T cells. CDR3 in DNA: TGCAGCGTTGAAGGTCATTTGGGACAGCGGAACACTGAAGCTTTCTTT. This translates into CSVEGHLGQRNTEAFF.